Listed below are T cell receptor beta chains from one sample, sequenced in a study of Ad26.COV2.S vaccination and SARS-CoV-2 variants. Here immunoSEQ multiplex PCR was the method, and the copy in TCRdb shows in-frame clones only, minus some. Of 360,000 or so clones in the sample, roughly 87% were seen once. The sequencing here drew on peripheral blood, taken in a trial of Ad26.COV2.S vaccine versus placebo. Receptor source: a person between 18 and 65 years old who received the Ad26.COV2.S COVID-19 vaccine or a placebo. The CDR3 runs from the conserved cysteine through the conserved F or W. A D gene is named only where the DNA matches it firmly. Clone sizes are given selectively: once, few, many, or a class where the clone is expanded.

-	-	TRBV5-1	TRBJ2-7	TGCGCCAGCAGCTTGGGGGACCACTCCTACGAGCAGTACTTC	CASSLGDHSYEQYF
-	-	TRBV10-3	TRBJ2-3	TGTGCCATCAGTGAGTCCCGGATTAGGAGCACAGATACGCAGTATTTT	CAISESRIRSTDTQYF
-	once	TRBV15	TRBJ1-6	TGTGCCACCAGCAGAGAGTATAGGGACGTTAATTCACCCCTCCACTTT	CATSREYRDVNSPLHF
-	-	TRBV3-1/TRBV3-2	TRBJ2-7	TGTGCCAGCAGCCCCCCGGGGGTCACCTACGAGCAGTACTTC	CASSPPGVTYEQYF
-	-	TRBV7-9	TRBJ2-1	TGTGCCAGCAGGACTAGCTCCTACAATGAGCAGTTCTTC	CASRTSSYNEQFF
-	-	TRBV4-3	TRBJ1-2	TGCGCCAGCAGCCAACCCCCAACAGGACTAACGGGGACACATGGCTACACCTTC	CASSQPPTGLTGTHGYTF
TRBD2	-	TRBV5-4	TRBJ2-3	TGTGCCAGCAGCTTGAAACTAGCGGGGGCTCCCGTGCAGTATTTT	CASSLKLAGAPVQYF
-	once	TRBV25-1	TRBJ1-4	TGTGCCAGCAGTGAATATATCGGGGGAACTAATGAAAAACTGTTTTTT	CASSEYIGGTNEKLFF
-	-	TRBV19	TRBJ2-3	TGTGCCAGTAGTCCGACTGGGTACACAGATACGCAGTATTTT	CASSPTGYTDTQYF
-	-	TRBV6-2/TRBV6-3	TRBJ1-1	TGTGCCAGCAGTTACTCGATTACTACAGGGCCTGAAGCTTTCTTT	CASSYSITTGPEAFF
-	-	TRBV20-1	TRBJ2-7	TGCAGTGCCAGACGACTAAGCGAGCAGTACTTC	CSARRLSEQYF
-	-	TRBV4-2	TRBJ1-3	TGTGCCAGCAGCCAAGATAAGGGGACAGGAAACACCATATATTTT	CASSQDKGTGNTIYF
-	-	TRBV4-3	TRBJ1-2	TGCGCCAGCAGCCAACGGGGGCCCTATGGCTACACCTTC	CASSQRGPYGYTF
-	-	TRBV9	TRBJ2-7	TGTGCCAGCAGCGTAGTTCCGGACTCCTACGAGCAGTACTTC	CASSVVPDSYEQYF
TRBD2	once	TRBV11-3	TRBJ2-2	TGTGCCAGCAGCCCCAGCGGGGGATACGGGGAGCTGTTTTTT	CASSPSGGYGELFF
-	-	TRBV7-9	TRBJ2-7	TGTGCCAGCAGCTTCGGTCTCGAGCAGTACTTC	CASSFGLEQYF
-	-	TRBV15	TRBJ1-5	TGTGCCACCAGCAGGGCCGCAGGGATCCATCAGCCCCAGCATTTT	CATSRAAGIHQPQHF
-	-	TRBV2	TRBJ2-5	TGTGCCAGCAGTGACCTTCAAGAGACCCAGTACTTC	CASSDLQETQYF
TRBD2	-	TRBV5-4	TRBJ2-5	TGTGCCAGCAGCTTTCCCGGAGAGCGGGGAGGGGAGACCCAGTACTTC	CASSFPGERGGETQYF
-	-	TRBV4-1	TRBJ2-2	TGCGCCAGCAGCCAAGTTTCCGGGGAGCTGTTTTTT	CASSQVSGELFF
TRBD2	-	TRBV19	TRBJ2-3	TGTGCCAGTAGTATGATAAGCGGGGGGCACACAGATACGCAGTATTTT	CASSMISGGHTDTQYF
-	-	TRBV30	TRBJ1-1	TGTGCCTGCCCCCAGGTGGAGGGGGAATCGGCTTTCTTT	CACPQVEGESAFF
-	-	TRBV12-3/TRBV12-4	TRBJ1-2	TGTGCCAGCAGCTCCCCCGGGGGCTATGGCTACACCTTC	CASSSPGGYGYTF
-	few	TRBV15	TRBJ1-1	TGTGCCACCAGCAGAGCCCCAGGGGATGGCACTGAAGCTTTCTTT	CATSRAPGDGTEAFF
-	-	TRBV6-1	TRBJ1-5	TGTGCCAGCAGTGAAGGGGCAGCCCATGAGGCCCAGCATTTT	CASSEGAAHEAQHF
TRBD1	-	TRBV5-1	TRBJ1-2	TGCGCCAGCAGCTTGATGACAGGGGATGGCTACACCTTC	CASSLMTGDGYTF
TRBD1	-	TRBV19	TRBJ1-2	TGTGCCAGTAGTACCTCCGACAGGGCTACTAACTATGGCTACACCTTC	CASSTSDRATNYGYTF